This is a list of T cell receptor beta chains from one sample in a study of Ad26.COV2.S vaccination and SARS-CoV-2 variants. The assay was immunoSEQ multiplex PCR, and TCRdb's table has in-frame clones only and misses some. The sample has more than 300,000 clones; about 86% are singletons. The input for sequencing was peripheral blood, taken in a trial of Ad26.COV2.S vaccine versus placebo. These receptors originate from a person between 18 and 60 years old who received the Ad26.COV2.S COVID-19 vaccine or a placebo. The CDR3 runs from the conserved cysteine through the conserved F or W. Fields, in order: V gene, clone size, J gene, CDR3 protein. Some rows mark clone size as missing; the rest say once, few, many or name a class of expanded clone.

V gene: TRBV3-1/TRBV3-2
clone size: few
J gene: TRBJ1-3
CDR3 protein: CASSQDLDRVKNTIYF

V gene: TRBV7-3
clone size: NA
J gene: TRBJ1-2
CDR3 protein: CASSPDNGNYGYTF

V gene: TRBV5-1
clone size: NA
J gene: TRBJ1-4
CDR3 protein: CASSLDWNNEKLFF

V gene: TRBV29-1
clone size: few
J gene: TRBJ1-1
CDR3 protein: CSGRANTEAFF

V gene: TRBV27
clone size: NA
J gene: TRBJ1-4
CDR3 protein: CASSLSGQGGEKLFF

V gene: TRBV20-1
clone size: few
J gene: TRBJ2-2
CDR3 protein: CSAIDSRNTGELFF

V gene: TRBV5-6
clone size: NA
J gene: TRBJ2-1
CDR3 protein: CASSIPSGGVNNEQFF

V gene: TRBV13
clone size: NA
J gene: TRBJ2-3
CDR3 protein: CASSFTSGGNTDTQYF

V gene: TRBV5-6
clone size: NA
J gene: TRBJ1-1
CDR3 protein: CASSFSRTGNRGATEAFF

V gene: TRBV3-1/TRBV3-2
clone size: NA
J gene: TRBJ1-1
CDR3 protein: CASSYTAGDTEAFF

V gene: TRBV24-1
clone size: NA
J gene: TRBJ2-3
CDR3 protein: CATSDPGTGADTQYF

V gene: TRBV27
clone size: NA
J gene: TRBJ2-2
CDR3 protein: CASSLKGVRNTGELFF

V gene: TRBV7-2
clone size: NA
J gene: TRBJ2-3
CDR3 protein: CASSLELAGGYTQYF

V gene: TRBV6-5
clone size: NA
J gene: TRBJ2-7
CDR3 protein: CASRETLLRNEQYF

V gene: TRBV7-2
clone size: NA
J gene: TRBJ1-2
CDR3 protein: CASSVGGITAYGYTF

V gene: TRBV6-6
clone size: NA
J gene: TRBJ2-1
CDR3 protein: CASSSTGGGRGEQFF

V gene: TRBV6-5
clone size: NA
J gene: TRBJ1-6
CDR3 protein: CASSYSPGQVNSPLHF

V gene: TRBV6-2/TRBV6-3
clone size: NA
J gene: TRBJ1-5
CDR3 protein: CASSRLSGGNQPQHF

V gene: TRBV7-9
clone size: NA
J gene: TRBJ2-7
CDR3 protein: CASSWDRRSYEQYF

V gene: TRBV2
clone size: NA
J gene: TRBJ1-3
CDR3 protein: CASSLQRNTIYF

V gene: TRBV6-2/TRBV6-3
clone size: NA
J gene: TRBJ2-3
CDR3 protein: CASSYSQTTDTQYF

V gene: TRBV11-2
clone size: few
J gene: TRBJ2-7
CDR3 protein: CASSSFVSLAGQSEQYF

V gene: TRBV30
clone size: NA
J gene: TRBJ1-1
CDR3 protein: CAWSTGHSEAFF

V gene: TRBV29-1
clone size: NA
J gene: TRBJ2-7
CDR3 protein: CSVEQNYEQYF

V gene: TRBV12-3/TRBV12-4
clone size: NA
J gene: TRBJ2-5
CDR3 protein: CASSAGETQYF

V gene: TRBV5-8
clone size: NA
J gene: TRBJ2-1
CDR3 protein: CASSRGLAAGNEQFF